These 12 T cell receptor beta chains were all obtained from the same sample, sequenced in a study of blood T cells in healthy people across ages. A second 7 to 11 cycle PCR used barcoded and J-beta primers. TCRdb redid the calling of the 5' RACE reads with MiXCR, one entry per CDR3 protein. The sample has approximately 810,000 distinct CDR3 sequences, 29% seen once. The sequenced material came from blood. These receptors all stem from a woman older than 75 in good health.

CDR3 in DNA: TGTGCCATCTCCCCCAGACAGGGGGTGAACACTGAAGCTTTCTTT. Protein product: CAISPRQGVNTEAFF. The chain joins TRBV10-3 to TRBJ1-1; 9 bases map to TRBD1. CDR3 length: 15 amino acids. With V trimmed by 8 bases and J by 0 bases, 7 bases remained unmatched. Germline V gene lookup returns CDR1 ENHRY and CDR2 SYGVKD.

Only a few counts were recorded for this clonotype. Being one base from a much bigger clone, this may be a read error. The chain combines TRBV5-1 with TRBJ2-6; D not resolved. CDR1 is SGHRS, CDR2 YFSETQ, per germline. The CDR3 spans 14 residues. V lost 5 bases and J 2 bases, leaving 8 bases between the germline ends. CDR3 nucleotides: TGCGCCAGCAGATGGCGGCCTGGGGCCAACGTCCTGACTTTC. This encodes CASRWRPGANVLTF.

This clonotype was counted at least ten times. The chain couples TRBV10-3 to TRBJ2-7, with 8 positions matching TRBD1. The CDR3 extends over 12 amino acids. Trimming cost V 5 bases and J 5 bases; bases outside gene matches: 2. From germline, CDR1 is ENHRY and CDR2 SYGVKD. CDR3 coding DNA: TGTGCCATCAGTCTACAGGGGGACGAGCAGTACTTC. Translated: CAISLQGDEQYF.

This clonotype was seen a single time. CDR3: CASWAGRSFSGYTF. The DNA for the CDR3 is TGTGCCTCCTGGGCAGGCAGGTCGTTTTCGGGCTACACCTTC. The rearrangement joins TRBV30 to TRBJ1-2, with D unresolved. The germline CDR1 and CDR2 sequences are GTSNPN and SVGIG (reference sequence). The germline V and J ends were trimmed by 7 bases and 8 bases, with 23 bases remaining between them. The length of the CDR3 is 14 residues.

This clonotype was found many times. The V gene is TRBV10-1, the J gene TRBJ2-3, with 7 bases fitting TRBD1. V trimming: 5 bases; J trimming: 2 bases; junction bases outside the gene matches: 4. CDR3 length equals 14 residues. Germline V lookup: CDR1 WNHNN, CDR2 SYGVQD (reference sequence). In nucleotides, the CDR3 is TGCGCCAGCAGTTGGGACAGAGACACAGATACGCAGTATTTT. It yields the protein CASSWDRDTDTQYF.

Of note for this clonotype: The junction and the germline gene differ at one end; a read error may be behind it. The chain joins TRBV3-1 to TRBJ2-4, with D possibly being TRBD2 (6 bases). The CDR3 contains 15 residues. Germline loops: CDR1 LGHDT, CDR2 YNNKEL (reference sequence). CDR3 amino acids: CASSQEGGTKNIQYF. CDR3 nucleotide sequence: TGTGCCAGTAGCCAAGAAGGCGGGACCAAAAACATTCAGTACTTC.

In this sample, this clonotype turned up many times. The V call is TRBV4-3, the J call TRBJ2-3; TRBD2 might be the D (6 bases). Trimming left V 3 bases short and J 7 bases short, with 11 bases between. The CDR3 runs to 13 residues. Germline lookup yields CDR1 LGHNA and CDR2 YSLEER. CDR3 coding DNA: TGCGCCAGCAGCCATGGGGGGATGAATACGCAGTATTTT. It translates to CASSHGGMNTQYF.

This clonotype was detected many times. The rearrangement uses TRBV29-1 and TRBJ2-3; D is undetermined. This CDR3 has 12 residues. CDR1 is SQVTM, CDR2 ANQGSEA, per germline. V was trimmed by 3 bases and J by 0 bases, leaving 4 bases between them. This CDR3 is CSVDGSTDTQYF. The DNA for the CDR3 is TGCAGCGTTGATGGTAGCACAGATACGCAGTATTTT.

This clonotype was seen at least ten times. This chain joins TRBV4-2 and TRBJ2-3, with 11 bases that match TRBD2. This CDR3 is 17 amino acids long. V dropped 0 bases and J dropped 11; count of bases not matched to a gene: 13. CDR1 LGHNA and CDR2 YNFKEQ come from the germline V gene. DNA for the CDR3: TGTGCCAGCAGCCAAGAGGCTAGCGGGGGGTTCCCACTGGGGCAGTATTTT. Residues: CASSQEASGGFPLGQYF.

This clonotype has at least ten counts. V usage is TRBV12-3 or TRBV12-4 and J usage is TRBJ2-1, with D perhaps given as TRBD1 or TRBD2 (5 bases each). V was shortened by 6 bases and J by 15 bases, with 24 bases between the two germline ends. This CDR3 has 14 amino acids. As DNA, the CDR3 is TGTGCCAGCAGAGAGGGGATTGCTGTTGGGCGTCTGTTCTTC. Its translation is CASREGIAVGRLFF.

This clonotype has a handful of counts. The CDR3 is CSAREGGVDGYTF. CDR3 nucleotide sequence: TGCAGTGCTAGAGAGGGGGGAGTGGATGGCTACACCTTC. The chain employs TRBV20-1 and TRBJ1-2, with D possibly being TRBD1 (5 bases). This CDR3 region has 13 residues. The V gene's germline CDR1 is DFQATT and CDR2 SNEGSKA (reference sequence). V gave up 0 bases and J gave up 6 bases, with 11 bases separating them.

This clonotype was seen only a few times. Since a much larger clone is just one base distant, this may be a read error. The chain recombines TRBV29-1 with TRBJ2-7, with 7 positions matching TRBD1. The ends lost 3 bases at V and 7 bases at J; junction bases unmatched: 6. CDR1 SQVTM and CDR2 ANQGSEA come from the germline V gene. CDR3 length equals 12 residues. This CDR3 is CSVEGQHNEQYF. CDR3 sequence (DNA): TGCAGCGTTGAGGGACAGCACAATGAGCAGTACTTC.